The clone carrying this T cell receptor beta chain was detected only a few times. The antigen remains unidentified. The data stem from a study of cytomegalovirus exposure and HLA in healthy donors. The PCR made use of 60 Vbeta and 13 Jbeta primers. Assay used: immunoSEQ multiplex PCR; TCRdb lists only in-frame clones, some missing. The sample lists 210,000 or so clones; roughly 78% were seen once. CDR3 length: 13 amino acids. Germline V lookup: CDR1 SGHTA, CDR2 FQGNSA. V dropped 2 bases and J dropped 4 bases, with 6 bases sitting between them. Broader study findings: Researchers reported in a later analysis that a missense DCLRE1C variant was tied to TCR beta V- and J-gene trimming.

This chain connects TRBV7-2 to TRBJ2-1; D not resolved. The sequence was obtained from a boy younger than 18 in good health and CMV-seronegative. Sequencing was done on a sample of PBMCs. Here the CDR3 DNA reads TGTGCCAGCAGCTTATTCGTATACAATGAGCAGTTCTTC. This encodes CASSLFVYNEQFF.